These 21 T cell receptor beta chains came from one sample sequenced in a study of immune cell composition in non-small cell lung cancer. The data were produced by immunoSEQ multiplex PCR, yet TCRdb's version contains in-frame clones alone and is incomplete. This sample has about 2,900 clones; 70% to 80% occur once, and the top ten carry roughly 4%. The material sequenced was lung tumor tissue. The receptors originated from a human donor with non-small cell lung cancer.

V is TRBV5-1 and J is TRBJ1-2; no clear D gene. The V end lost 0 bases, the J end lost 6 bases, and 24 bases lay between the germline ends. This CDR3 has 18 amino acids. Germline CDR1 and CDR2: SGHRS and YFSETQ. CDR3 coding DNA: TGCGCCAGCAGCTTGGACCCCTCCGGGAGTGGGTCCCAGGATGGCTACACCTTC. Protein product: CASSLDPSGSGSQDGYTF.

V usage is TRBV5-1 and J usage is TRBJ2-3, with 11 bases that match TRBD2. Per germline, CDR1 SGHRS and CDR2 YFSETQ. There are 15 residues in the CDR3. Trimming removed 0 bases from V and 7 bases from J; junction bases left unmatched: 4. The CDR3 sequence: CASSLDSGGAYTQYF. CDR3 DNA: TGCGCCAGCAGCTTGGATAGCGGGGGGGCTTATACGCAGTATTTT.

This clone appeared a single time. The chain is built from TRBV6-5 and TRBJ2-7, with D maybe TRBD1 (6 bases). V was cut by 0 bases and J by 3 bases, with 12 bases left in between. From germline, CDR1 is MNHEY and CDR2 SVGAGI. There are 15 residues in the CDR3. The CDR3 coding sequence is TGTGCCAGCAGTTACTCTGGGGGCCTAATCTACGAGCAGTACTTC. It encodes CASSYSGGLIYEQYF.

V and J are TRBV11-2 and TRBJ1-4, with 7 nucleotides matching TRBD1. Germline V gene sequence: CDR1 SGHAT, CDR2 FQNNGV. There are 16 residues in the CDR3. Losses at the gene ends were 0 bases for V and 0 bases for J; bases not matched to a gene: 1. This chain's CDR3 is CASSLDRGATNEKLFF. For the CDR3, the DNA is TGTGCCAGCAGCTTAGACAGGGGGGCAACTAATGAAAAACTGTTTTTT.

CDR3 sequence: CASSYSGGEGNIQYF. DNA of the CDR3: TGTGCCAGCAGTTACTCAGGGGGAGAGGGAAACATTCAGTACTTC. This chain links TRBV6-5 with TRBJ2-4; D possibly corresponds to TRBD1 (6 bases). The CDR3 sequence is 15 residues long. V shed 0 bases and J shed 6 bases, with 12 bases lying between them. Germline CDR1 MNHEY, CDR2 SVGAGI.

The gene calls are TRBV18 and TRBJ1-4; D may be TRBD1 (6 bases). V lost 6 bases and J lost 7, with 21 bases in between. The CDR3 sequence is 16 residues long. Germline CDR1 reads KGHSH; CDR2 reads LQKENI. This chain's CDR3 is CASSPWTVQSGEKLFF. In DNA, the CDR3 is TGTGCCAGCTCTCCCTGGACAGTCCAGTCGGGTGAAAAACTGTTTTTT.

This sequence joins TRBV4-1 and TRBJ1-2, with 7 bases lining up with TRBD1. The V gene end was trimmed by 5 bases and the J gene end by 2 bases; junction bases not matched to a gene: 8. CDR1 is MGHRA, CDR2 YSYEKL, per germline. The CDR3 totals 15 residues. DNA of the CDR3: TGCGCCAGCAGCGTTCACAGGGGTGACAACTATGGCTACACCTTC. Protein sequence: CASSVHRGDNYGYTF.

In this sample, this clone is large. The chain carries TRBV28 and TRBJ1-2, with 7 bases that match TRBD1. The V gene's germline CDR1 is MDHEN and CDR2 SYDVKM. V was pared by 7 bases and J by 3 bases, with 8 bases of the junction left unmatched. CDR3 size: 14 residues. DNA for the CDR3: TGTGCCAGCACCTCGCCAGGGACAGACTATGGCTACACCTTC. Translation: CASTSPGTDYGYTF.

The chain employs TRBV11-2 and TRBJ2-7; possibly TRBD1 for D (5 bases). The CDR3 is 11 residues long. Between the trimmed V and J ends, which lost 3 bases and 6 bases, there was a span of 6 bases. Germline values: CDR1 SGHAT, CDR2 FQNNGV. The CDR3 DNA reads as TGTGCCAGCAGCTTGACAGCCGAGCAGTACTTC. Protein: CASSLTAEQYF. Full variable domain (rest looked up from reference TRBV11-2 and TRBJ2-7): EAGVAQSPRYKIIEKRQSVAFWCNPISGHATLYWYQQILGQGPKLLIQFQNNGVVDDSQLPKDRFSAERLKGVDSTLKIQPAKLEDSAVYLCASSLTAEQYFGPGTRLTVT.

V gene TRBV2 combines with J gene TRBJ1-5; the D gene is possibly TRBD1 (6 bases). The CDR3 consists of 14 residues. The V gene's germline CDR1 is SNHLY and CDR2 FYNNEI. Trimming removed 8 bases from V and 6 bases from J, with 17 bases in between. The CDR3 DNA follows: TGTGCCAGCGGGTGGCAGGGGATGGGTCAGCCCCAGCATTTT. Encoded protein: CASGWQGMGQPQHF.

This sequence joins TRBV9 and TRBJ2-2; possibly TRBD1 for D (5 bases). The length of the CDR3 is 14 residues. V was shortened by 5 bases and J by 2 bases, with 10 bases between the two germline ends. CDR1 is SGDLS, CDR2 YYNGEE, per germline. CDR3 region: CASRGRVNTGELFF. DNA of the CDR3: TGTGCCAGCAGAGGCAGGGTAAACACCGGGGAGCTGTTTTTT.

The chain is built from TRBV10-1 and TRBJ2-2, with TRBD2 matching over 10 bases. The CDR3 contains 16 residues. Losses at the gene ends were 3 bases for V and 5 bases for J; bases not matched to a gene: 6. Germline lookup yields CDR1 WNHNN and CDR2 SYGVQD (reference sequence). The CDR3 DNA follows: TGCGCCAGCAGTGACGAGCGGGGGGGCCGGACCGGGGAGCTGTTTTTT. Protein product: CASSDERGGRTGELFF.

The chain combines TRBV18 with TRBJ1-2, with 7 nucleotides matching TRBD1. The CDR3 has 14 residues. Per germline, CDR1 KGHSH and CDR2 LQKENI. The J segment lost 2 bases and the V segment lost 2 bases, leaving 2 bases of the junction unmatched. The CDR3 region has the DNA TGTGCCAGCTCACCAATGACAGGGAACTATGGCTACACCTTC. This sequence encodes CASSPMTGNYGYTF.

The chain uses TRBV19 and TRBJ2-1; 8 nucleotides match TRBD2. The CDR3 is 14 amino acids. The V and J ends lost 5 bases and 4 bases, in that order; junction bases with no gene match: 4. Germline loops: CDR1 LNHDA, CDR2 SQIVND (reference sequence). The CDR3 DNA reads TGTGCCAGTAGTCGTAGCGGGGTATACAATGAGCAGTTCTTC. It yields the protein CASSRSGVYNEQFF.

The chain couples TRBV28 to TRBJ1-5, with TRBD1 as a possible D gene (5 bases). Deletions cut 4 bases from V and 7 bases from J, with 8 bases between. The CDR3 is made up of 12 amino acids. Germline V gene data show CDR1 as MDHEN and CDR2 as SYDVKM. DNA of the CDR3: TGTGCCAGCAGTTGGCGGGGCCAGCCCCAGCATTTT. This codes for CASSWRGQPQHF.

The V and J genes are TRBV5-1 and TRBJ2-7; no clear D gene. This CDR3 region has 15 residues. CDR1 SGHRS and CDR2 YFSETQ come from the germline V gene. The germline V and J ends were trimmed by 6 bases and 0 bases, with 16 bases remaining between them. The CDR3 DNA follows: TGCGCCAGCAACCCGCGTTGGGCCAACTCCTACGAGCAGTACTTC. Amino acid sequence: CASNPRWANSYEQYF.

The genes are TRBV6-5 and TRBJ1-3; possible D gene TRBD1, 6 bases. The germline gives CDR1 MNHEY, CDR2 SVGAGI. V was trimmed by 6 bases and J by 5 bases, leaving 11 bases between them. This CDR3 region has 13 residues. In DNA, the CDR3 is TGTGCCAGCAGACAGGGCATTAGAAACACCATATATTTT. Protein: CASRQGIRNTIYF.

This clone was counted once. The CDR3, as DNA: TGTGCCAGCAGTAACAGGGGAAGCAATCAGCCCCAGCATTTT. Residues: CASSNRGSNQPQHF. The chain has TRBV6-5 and TRBJ1-5, with 7 bases aligning to TRBD1. With V trimmed by 5 bases and J by 1 base, 2 bases remained unmatched. This CDR3 contains 14 residues. Per the germline V gene, CDR1 is MNHEY and CDR2 is SVGAGI.

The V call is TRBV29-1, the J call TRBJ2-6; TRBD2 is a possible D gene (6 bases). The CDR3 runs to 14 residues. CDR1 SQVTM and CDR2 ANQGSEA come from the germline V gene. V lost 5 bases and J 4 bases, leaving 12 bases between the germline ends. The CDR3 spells CSVLEGTGANVLTF. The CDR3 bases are TGCAGCGTTTTGGAGGGTACCGGGGCCAACGTCCTGACTTTC.

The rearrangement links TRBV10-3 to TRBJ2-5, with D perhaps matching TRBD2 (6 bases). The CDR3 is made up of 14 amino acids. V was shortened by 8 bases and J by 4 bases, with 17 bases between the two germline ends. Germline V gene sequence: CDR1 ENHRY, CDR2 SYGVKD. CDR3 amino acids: CAIASRDFGETQYF. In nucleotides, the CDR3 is TGTGCCATCGCATCTAGGGACTTCGGAGAGACCCAGTACTTC.

The CDR3 nucleotides read TGTGCCAGCAGCTTCCGCGGAGGCTCCTACAATGAGCAGTTCTTC. Translating gives CASSFRGGSYNEQFF. V is TRBV7-3 and J is TRBJ2-1; weak D call: TRBD2 (5 bases). Germline CDR1 SGHTA, CDR2 FQGTGA. V lost 3 bases and J 0 bases, leaving 9 bases between the germline ends. The CDR3 covers 15 residues.